Below, 9 T cell receptor beta chains from the same sample are listed, as sequenced in a study of blood T cell repertoires in COVID-19. Libraries were prepared by immunoSEQ multiplex PCR; TCRdb keeps only in-frame clonotypes and omits some of them. The data show 60,000 to 80,000 clones, roughly 88% seen once. The source material was peripheral blood. The receptors were sampled from a human donor in a cohort sampled during active COVID-19.

This clone occurred once. Written as DNA, the CDR3 is TGTGCCAGCAGCGTAGTCAGGAACACTGAAGCTTTCTTT. Its protein product is CASSVVRNTEAFF. This chain connects TRBV9 to TRBJ1-1, with D unclear. CDR1 SGDLS and CDR2 YYNGEE come from the germline V gene. Between the trimmed V and J ends, which lost 0 bases and 1 base, there was a span of 4 bases. This CDR3 is built from 13 residues.

This sequence joins TRBV4-1 and TRBJ2-2, with 7 bases identical to TRBD2. V lost 3 bases, J lost 1 base, and 8 bases stayed unmatched. CDR1 MGHRA and CDR2 YSYEKL come from the germline V gene. The CDR3 has 17 residues. In nucleotides, the CDR3 is TGCGCCAGCAGCCACCCTAGGGCGGGAGAGAACACCGGGGAGCTGTTTTTT. Amino acids: CASSHPRAGENTGELFF.

J is TRBJ2-7 and V is TRBV3-1 (or the pseudogene TRBV3-2), with TRBD2 as a possible D gene (7 bases). Trimming shortened V by 1 base and J by 6 bases, and 16 bases separated the two germline ends. CDR1 is LGHDT, CDR2 YNNKEL, per germline (reference sequence). The CDR3 is made up of 15 amino acids. Here the CDR3 reads CASSQVQAGALEQYF. The DNA for the CDR3 is TGTGCCAGCAGCCAAGTTCAGGCGGGGGCCCTCGAGCAGTACTTC.

The chain joins TRBV4-3 to TRBJ1-6; 8 nucleotides align to TRBD1. V shed 0 bases and J 14 bases; nucleotides not matched to a gene: 9. The germline V gene has CDR1 LGHNA and CDR2 YSLEER. The CDR3 consists of 15 residues. The DNA of the CDR3 is TGCGCCAGCAGCCAAGAGACAGGGGAGTGGGAAACCCTCCACTTT. This encodes CASSQETGEWETLHF.

V usage is TRBV11-2 and J usage is TRBJ2-5; 11 nucleotides align to TRBD2. CDR1 is SGHAT, CDR2 FQNNGV, per germline. V gave up 2 bases and J gave up 1 base; unmatched junction bases: 6. The length of the CDR3 is 17 residues. The CDR3 DNA reads as TGTGCCAGCAGCTTAAAACTAGCGGGGGTAATCCAAGAGACCCAGTACTTC. It encodes CASSLKLAGVIQETQYF.

The chain employs TRBV11-1 and TRBJ1-6; 8 positions agree with TRBD1. This CDR3 region has 14 residues. The V segment lost 4 bases and the J segment 7 bases; nucleotides outside the gene matches: 3. Germline V gene sequence: CDR1 SGHAT, CDR2 FQDESV (reference sequence). The CDR3 DNA sequence: TGTGCCAGCAGCTGGACAGGGTGGAATTCACCCCTCCACTTT. It yields the protein CASSWTGWNSPLHF.

The V call is TRBV30, the J call TRBJ1-6; D perhaps matches TRBD1 (5 bases). This CDR3 contains 15 residues. CDR1 is GTSNPN and CDR2 is SVGIG in the germline V gene (reference sequence). Trimming removed 6 bases from V and 15 bases from J, with 27 bases in between. The CDR3 protein is CACLLVWGEWVRLHF. In nucleotides, the CDR3 is TGTGCCTGCCTCCTGGTGTGGGGGGAATGGGTTCGCCTCCACTTT. The full variable domain, in which reference TRBV30 and TRBJ1-6 provide the parts outside the CDR3, is SQTIHQWPATLVQPVGSPLSLECTVEGTSNPNLYWYRQAAGRGLQLLFYSVGIGQISSEVPQNLSASRPQDRQFILSSKKLLLSDSGFYLCACLLVWGEWVRLHFGNGTRLTVT.

The chain employs TRBV11-3 and TRBJ2-7; D is uncertain. This CDR3 has 13 amino acids. Germline CDR1 SGHNT, CDR2 YENEEA. V lost 0 bases to trimming and J lost 6 bases, with 9 bases between them. The CDR3 nucleotides read TGTGCCAGCAGCTTAGAAATTGGTAGCGAGCAGTACTTC. This gives the protein CASSLEIGSEQYF.

This sequence joins TRBV11-2 and TRBJ2-1; 9 nucleotides align to TRBD2. Per the germline V gene, CDR1 is SGHAT and CDR2 is FQNNGV. The CDR3 has 17 amino acids. With V trimmed by 1 base and J by 7 bases, 11 bases remained unmatched. CDR3 sequence: CASSLVFAGGPGNEQFF. As DNA, the CDR3 is TGTGCCAGCAGCTTAGTTTTCGCGGGGGGGCCGGGGAATGAGCAGTTCTTC.